The 23 T cell receptor beta chains listed next were all sequenced from one sample in a study of cytomegalovirus exposure and HLA in healthy donors. PCR amplification relied on 60 Vbeta primers (plus 13 Jbeta primers). Sequenced by immunoSEQ multiplex PCR; TCRdb stores in-frame clones only, minus some. The sample has some 60,000 clones; roughly 77% are singletons. Source material: PBMCs. The receptors come from a woman between 25 and 40 years old in good health and CMV-seronegative.

DNA of the CDR3: TGTGCCAGCAGGGGACAGGGCGACTATGGCTACACCTTC. It yields the protein CASRGQGDYGYTF. The chain employs TRBV2 and TRBJ1-2; 9 positions agree with TRBD1. The germline CDR1 and CDR2 sequences are SNHLY and FYNNEI. The V segment lost 6 bases and the J segment 3 bases; nucleotides outside the gene matches: 2. There are 13 residues in the CDR3.

This clone appeared once. The rearrangement uses TRBV6-5 and TRBJ2-7; D is possibly TRBD2 (5 bases). V was cut by 0 bases and J by 1 base, with 13 bases left in between. The V gene's germline CDR1 is MNHEY and CDR2 SVGAGI. The CDR3 length is 16 residues. The CDR3, as DNA: TGTGCCAGCAGTTACTCGCTTATAGCGAGTTCCTACGAGCAGTACGTC. Its translation: CASSYSLIASSYEQYV.

The chain combines TRBV5-3 with TRBJ1-1, with D unresolved. TRBV5-3 is sorted into the ORF group, with uncertain function. The CDR3 has 16 amino acids. V was shortened by 2 bases and J by 13 bases, with 27 bases between the two germline ends. The CDR3 sequence: CARSFPGSPTTRKLFF. The CDR3 nucleotides read TGTGCCAGAAGCTTCCCCGGGTCCCCCACAACACGGAAGCTTTTCTTT.

This chain links TRBV5-1 with TRBJ2-2; tentatively, D is TRBD1 (5 bases). The length of the CDR3 is 16 residues. Deletions cut 2 bases from V and 1 base from J, with 12 bases between. Germline loops: CDR1 SGHRS, CDR2 YFSETQ. The CDR3 loop is CASSLYTTGNTGELFF. The DNA of the CDR3 is TGCGCCAGCAGCTTATACACCACAGGGAACACCGGGGAGCTGTTTTTT. Variable domain in full (rest from reference TRBV5-1 and TRBJ2-2): KAGVTQTPRYLIKTRGQQVTLSCSPISGHRSVSWYQQTPGQGLQFLFEYFSETQRNKGNFPGRFSGRQFSNSRSEMNVSTLELGDSALYLCASSLYTTGNTGELFFGEGSRLTVL.

J is TRBJ2-4 and V is TRBV7-9; 14 nucleotides match TRBD2. The CDR3 is 19 residues long. Per germline, CDR1 SEHNR and CDR2 FQNEAQ (reference sequence). V trimming: 2 bases; J trimming: 1 base; junction bases outside the gene matches: 7. The CDR3 loop reads CASSLRGLAGENAKNIQYF. CDR3 DNA sequence: TGTGCCAGCAGCTTAAGGGGACTAGCGGGAGAGAACGCCAAAAACATTCAGTACTTC. Supplemented by reference TRBV7-9 and TRBJ2-4, the full variable domain reads DTGVSQNPRHKITKRGQNVTFRCDPISEHNRLYWYRQTLGQGPEFLTYFQNEAQLEKSRLLSDRFSAERPKGSFSTLEIQRTEQGDSAMYLCASSLRGLAGENAKNIQYFGAGTRLSVL.

On this clone: The junction departs from the called germline gene at one end, perhaps through a read error. The sample has other DNA sequences that encode this CDR3 too. The J gene is TRBJ1-1, the V gene TRBV4-3, with TRBD1 matching 8 bases. The CDR3 runs to 16 residues. Germline V gives CDR1 LGHNA, CDR2 YSLEER. DNA for the CDR3: TGCGCCAGCAGCCAATCCCACTCAGGGGGCTGGACTGAGGCTTTCTTT. As protein: CASSQSHSGGWTEAFF.

This chain connects TRBV12-2 to TRBJ2-4; the table's D call, TRBD1, was not checked against the DNA. TRBV12-2 is described as a pseudogene. The CDR3 has 19 amino acids. Here the CDR3 reads CASRTCVGGTDLAKNIQYF. In DNA, the CDR3 is TGTGCAAGTCGCACCTGCGTAGGCGGGACAGATCTAGCCAAAAACATTCAGTACTTC.

This chain uses TRBV29-1 with TRBJ2-2, with TRBD2 matching 15 bases. Germline CDR1 is SQVTM and CDR2 is ANQGSEA. The CDR3 runs to 14 residues. V shed 7 bases, J shed 4 bases, and the junction held 1 base outside the gene matches. In DNA, the CDR3 is TGCAGCGGGGGACTAGCGGGGGGCACCGGGGAGCTGTTTTTT. This translates into CSGGLAGGTGELFF.

This chain links TRBV4-2 with TRBJ2-3; TRBD2 agrees at 14 bases. V gave up 1 base and J gave up 3 bases; unmatched junction bases: 9. Germline lookup yields CDR1 LGHNA and CDR2 YNFKEQ. The length of the CDR3 is 19 residues. CDR3: CASSQARGTSGSRTDTQYF. Written as DNA, the CDR3 is TGTGCCAGCAGCCAAGCCAGAGGGACTAGCGGGAGTAGGACAGATACGCAGTATTTT.

J is TRBJ2-3 and V is TRBV5-1, with a possible D match to TRBD2 (5 bases). The V end lost 0 bases, the J end lost 0 bases, and 14 bases lay between the germline ends. Germline V gives CDR1 SGHRS, CDR2 YFSETQ. The CDR3 length is 17 residues. CDR3 nucleotides: TGCGCCAGCAGCTTGGGCCGAGGCGGGCCCAGCACAGATACGCAGTATTTT. Protein sequence: CASSLGRGGPSTDTQYF. The complete variable domain, with remaining parts taken from reference TRBV5-1 and TRBJ2-3, reads KAGVTQTPRYLIKTRGQQVTLSCSPISGHRSVSWYQQTPGQGLQFLFEYFSETQRNKGNFPGRFSGRQFSNSRSEMNVSTLELGDSALYLCASSLGRGGPSTDTQYFGPGTRLTVL.

J is TRBJ2-5 and V is TRBV25-1, with D uncertain. CDR1 and CDR2 from the germline V gene are MGHDK and SYGVNS. This CDR3 spans 11 amino acids. The V gene lost 8 bases and the J gene lost 7 bases, with 11 bases spanning the gap. DNA of the CDR3: TGTGCCAGCCTCGTCCTTTGGACCCAGTACTTC. This gives the protein CASLVLWTQYF.

The rearrangement joins TRBV29-1 to TRBJ2-3; a possible D gene is TRBD1 (6 bases). The V and J ends lost 6 bases and 2 bases respectively, with 15 bases between them. The CDR3 has 14 residues. Per germline, CDR1 SQVTM and CDR2 ANQGSEA. The CDR3, as DNA: TGCAGCGTGGAAACAGGGCTCCCCACAGATACGCAGTATTTT. This encodes CSVETGLPTDTQYF.

In this sample, this clone turned up a few times. The rearrangement uses TRBV19 and TRBJ2-1; 11 bases align to TRBD2. The CDR3 totals 15 residues. The V and J ends lost 7 bases and 5 bases, in that order; junction bases with no gene match: 7. Germline V gene lookup returns CDR1 LNHDA and CDR2 SQIVND (reference sequence). CDR3 DNA sequence: TGTGCCAGTAACCTTAGCGGGAGGGGCGACAATGAGCAGTTCTTC. Amino acid sequence: CASNLSGRGDNEQFF.

V usage is TRBV4-1 and J usage is TRBJ2-5; perhaps TRBD2 as D (6 bases). V was clipped by 1 base and J by 5 bases, with 17 bases between them. The CDR3 loop spans 16 amino acids. CDR1 MGHRA and CDR2 YSYEKL come from the germline V gene. DNA of the CDR3: TGCGCCAGCAGCCAAGCCCCGAGGCCGGGGAGGGAGACCCAGTACTTC. Translated: CASSQAPRPGRETQYF.

This clone came up a few times. The chain employs TRBV29-1 and TRBJ1-1; D is possibly TRBD1 (5 bases). The CDR3 consists of 11 residues. The V and J ends lost 3 bases and 11 bases respectively, with 13 bases between them. CDR1 is SQVTM and CDR2 is ANQGSEA in the germline V gene. The CDR3 region is CSVDSGEGAFF. The DNA of the CDR3 is TGCAGCGTTGACTCGGGGGAGGGGGCTTTCTTT.

This CDR3 is CASSAGTAERYGYTF. CDR3 bases: TGTGCCAGCAGCGCGGGGACAGCCGAGCGCTATGGCTACACCTTC. The chain employs TRBV9 and TRBJ1-2, with 7 bases that match TRBD1. The trim removed 3 bases at V and 4 bases at J, leaving 9 bases unmatched. Germline CDR1 and CDR2: SGDLS and YYNGEE. This CDR3 has 15 amino acids.

The CDR3 sequence is CASSQYNYEQYF. Here the CDR3 DNA reads TGTGCCAGCAGCCAATACAACTACGAGCAGTACTTC. The chain employs TRBV5-6 and TRBJ2-7; D gene unclear. CDR3 length equals 12 residues. The V gene lost 4 bases and the J gene lost 3 bases, with 8 bases spanning the gap. Germline CDR1 SGHDT, CDR2 YYEEEE.

This chain links TRBV11-2 with TRBJ2-3; D might be TRBD2 (5 bases). Germline V lookup: CDR1 SGHAT, CDR2 FQNNGV. The CDR3 runs to 15 residues. V was trimmed by 5 bases and J by 0 bases, leaving 12 bases between them. CDR3 in amino acids: CASSDRLISTDTQYF. CDR3 DNA sequence: TGTGCCAGCAGCGATCGACTAATTAGCACAGATACGCAGTATTTT.

The rearrangement links TRBV29-1 to TRBJ2-1, with a possible D match to TRBD1 (6 bases). The CDR3 loop spans 13 amino acids. V was clipped by 4 bases and J by 4 bases, with 11 bases between them. Germline V gene sequence: CDR1 SQVTM, CDR2 ANQGSEA. The CDR3 DNA is TGCAGCGTTGGGGCAGGGGCATACAATGAGCAGTTCTTC. Protein: CSVGAGAYNEQFF.

The gene calls are TRBV27 and TRBJ2-5; TRBD1 matches 7 bases. With V trimmed by 5 bases and J by 2 bases, 2 bases remained unmatched. The CDR3 is made up of 13 amino acids. CDR1 MNHEY and CDR2 SMNVEV come from the germline V gene (reference sequence). The DNA for the CDR3 is TGTGCCAGCAGTCCACAGGGGCAAGAGACCCAGTACTTC. Protein sequence: CASSPQGQETQYF.

This clone was detected a few times. The CDR3 here is CASSSSWSSSTGELFF. CDR3 coding DNA: TGTGCCAGCAGCTCCTCGTGGTCCTCGAGTACCGGGGAGCTGTTTTTT. The V and J genes are TRBV11-2 and TRBJ2-2; no clear D. V lost 4 bases and J lost 5, with 17 bases in between. Germline loops: CDR1 SGHAT, CDR2 FQNNGV. This CDR3 contains 16 residues.

This chain connects TRBV11-3 to TRBJ1-3; 8 positions match TRBD1. Per the germline V gene, CDR1 is SGHNT and CDR2 is YENEEA. J was trimmed by 2 bases and V by 3 bases; bases with no gene match: 6. The CDR3 spans 16 residues. The CDR3 coding sequence is TGTGCCAGCAGCTTGGGTGACAGGGGCACTGGAAACACCATATATTTT. Amino acids: CASSLGDRGTGNTIYF.

The chain is built from TRBV7-9 and TRBJ1-1; a possible D gene is TRBD1 (5 bases). Deletions cut 8 bases from V and 2 bases from J, with 9 bases between. The CDR3 runs to 12 residues. Germline V CDR1 and CDR2: SEHNR, FQNEAQ (reference sequence). The CDR3 DNA follows: TGTGCCAGCGGCAGGGCTAACACTGAAGCTTTCTTT. Its protein product is CASGRANTEAFF.